These 4 T cell receptor beta chains share one sample of origin, sequenced in a study of CD8 T cells in ankylosing spondylitis. TCRdb called the 5' RACE reads again in MiXCR, with one record for every CDR3 protein. The sample has about 220,000 distinct CDR3 sequences; roughly 26% are singletons. The sequenced sample consisted of blood, either unsorted or a sorted T cell fraction (not recorded which). These TCRs come from a male donor with ankylosing spondylitis or in good health (not recorded which).

The table lists this clonotype with many counts. The rearrangement links TRBV9 to TRBJ1-5; no firm D call. The CDR3 is 14 amino acids. Germline CDR1 SGDLS, CDR2 YYNGEE. V gave up 0 bases and J gave up 3 bases, with 7 bases separating them. The CDR3, as DNA: TGTGCCAGCAGCGTAGCGGTGGACAATCAGCCCCAGCATTTT. Encoded protein: CASSVAVDNQPQHF.

This clonotype was counted many times. The rearrangement uses TRBV7-2 and TRBJ1-6; D is possibly TRBD1 (5 bases). The CDR3 sequence is 13 residues long. The V end was cut by 5 bases, the J end by 9 bases, with 11 bases between. The germline CDR1 and CDR2 sequences are SGHTA and FQGNSA. The CDR3 loop reads CASSPPTVSPLHF. The CDR3 bases are TGTGCCAGCAGCCCACCGACAGTTTCACCCCTCCACTTT.

The chain is built from TRBV12-3 or TRBV12-4 and TRBJ2-7; a weak D match, TRBD1 (6 bases). Trimming left V 1 base short and J 5 bases short, with 12 bases between. This CDR3 is built from 14 residues. CDR3 nucleotide sequence: TGTGCCAGCAGTTTAGTGGGGGCAGGGGACGAGCAGTACTTC. Translation gives CASSLVGAGDEQYF.

The chain carries TRBV29-1 and TRBJ2-1; perhaps TRBD1 as D (7 bases). Germline assignment: CDR1 SQVTM and CDR2 ANQGSEA. CDR3 length equals 15 residues. The V gene lost 2 bases and the J gene lost 6 bases, with 17 bases spanning the gap. In DNA, the CDR3 is TGCAGCGTTGAAACTCCCGCAGGGGGGCTCAATGAGCAGTTCTTC. This translates into CSVETPAGGLNEQFF.